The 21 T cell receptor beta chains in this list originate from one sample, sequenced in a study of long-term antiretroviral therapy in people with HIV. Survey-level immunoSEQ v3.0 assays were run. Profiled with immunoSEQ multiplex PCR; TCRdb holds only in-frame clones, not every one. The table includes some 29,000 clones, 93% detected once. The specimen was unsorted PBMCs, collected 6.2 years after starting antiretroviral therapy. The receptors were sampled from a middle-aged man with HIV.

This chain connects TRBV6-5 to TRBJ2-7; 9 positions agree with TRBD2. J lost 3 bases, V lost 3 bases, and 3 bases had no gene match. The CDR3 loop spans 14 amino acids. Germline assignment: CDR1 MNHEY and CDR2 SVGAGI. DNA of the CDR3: TGTGCCAGCAGTTATGATAGCGGGGGCTACGAGCAGTACTTC. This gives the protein CASSYDSGGYEQYF.

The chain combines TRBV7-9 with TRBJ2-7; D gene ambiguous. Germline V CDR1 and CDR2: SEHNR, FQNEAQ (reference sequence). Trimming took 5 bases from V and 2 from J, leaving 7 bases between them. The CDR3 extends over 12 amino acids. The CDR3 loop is CASSPLTYEQYF. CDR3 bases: TGTGCCAGCAGCCCCCTGACCTACGAGCAGTACTTC.

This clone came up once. The CDR3 DNA follows: TGTGCCAGCAGCTTGGATGGGGGCGGGTGGAACACTGAAGCTTTCTTT. Translated: CASSLDGGGWNTEAFF. This chain links TRBV5-4 with TRBJ1-1, with a possible D match to TRBD1 (6 bases). In germline, CDR1 is SGHNT, CDR2 YYREEE (reference sequence). This CDR3 contains 16 residues. Trimming pared 0 bases from V and 1 base from J, leaving 13 bases between. Supplemented by reference TRBV5-4 and TRBJ1-1, the full variable domain reads ETGVTQSPTHLIKTRGQQVTLRCSSQSGHNTVSWYQQALGQGPQFIFQYYREEENGRGNFPPRFSGLQFPNYSSELNVNALELDDSALYLCASSLDGGGWNTEAFFGQGTRLTVV.

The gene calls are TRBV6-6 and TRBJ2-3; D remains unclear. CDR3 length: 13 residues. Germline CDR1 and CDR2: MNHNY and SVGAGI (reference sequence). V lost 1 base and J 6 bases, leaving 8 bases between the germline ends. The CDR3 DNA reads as TGTGCCAGCAGTTACTTGTCGTGGGATACGCAGTATTTT. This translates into CASSYLSWDTQYF.

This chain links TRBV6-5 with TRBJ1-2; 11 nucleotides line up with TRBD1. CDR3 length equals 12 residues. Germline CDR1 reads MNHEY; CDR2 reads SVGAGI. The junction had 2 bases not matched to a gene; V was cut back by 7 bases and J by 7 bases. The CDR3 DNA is TGTGCCAGCATCGGACAGGGGGCTGGCTACACCTTC. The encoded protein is CASIGQGAGYTF.

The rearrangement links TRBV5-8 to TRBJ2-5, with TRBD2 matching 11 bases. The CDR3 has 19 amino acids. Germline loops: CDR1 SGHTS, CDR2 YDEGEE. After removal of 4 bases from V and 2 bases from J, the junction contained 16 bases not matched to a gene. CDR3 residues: CASSPMKLAGGGRQETQYF. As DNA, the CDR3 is TGTGCCAGCAGCCCGATGAAGCTAGCGGGAGGTGGGAGGCAAGAGACCCAGTACTTC.

CDR3 DNA: TGTGCCAGTAGCCAGCGGGGGCCAGCGAACACCGGGGAGCTGTTTTTT. This translates into CASSQRGPANTGELFF. J is TRBJ2-2 and V is TRBV19, with 8 bases that match TRBD2. The CDR3 length is 16 residues. The junction had 6 bases not matched to a gene; V was cut back by 6 bases and J by 0 bases. Germline V gene data show CDR1 as LNHDA and CDR2 as SQIVND (reference sequence).

The CDR3 DNA reads as TGTGCCAGCAGCGAGGGCCCGGAGGGTGGAAACACCATATATTTT. This codes for CASSEGPEGGNTIYF. V gene TRBV14 combines with J gene TRBJ1-3; D unresolved. The CDR3 is 15 residues long. Trimming removed 5 bases at V and 3 bases at J, with 14 bases between. Germline CDR1 and CDR2: SGHDN and FVKESK.

In nucleotides, the CDR3 is TGTGCCATATACAAGGGAACAGGGGTGCCCGGGGAGCTGTTTTTT. Translated: CAIYKGTGVPGELFF. This chain uses TRBV10-3 with TRBJ2-2, with TRBD1 matching over 7 bases. Germline lookup yields CDR1 ENHRY and CDR2 SYGVKD. The CDR3 spans 15 residues. The trim removed 9 bases at V and 6 bases at J, leaving 13 bases unmatched.

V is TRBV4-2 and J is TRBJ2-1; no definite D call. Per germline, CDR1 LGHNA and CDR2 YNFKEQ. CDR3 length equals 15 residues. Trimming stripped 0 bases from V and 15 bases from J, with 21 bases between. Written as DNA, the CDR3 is TGTGCCAGCAGCCAAGATCAGCTAGGAGAAGGAATCCGGTTCTTC. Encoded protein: CASSQDQLGEGIRFF.

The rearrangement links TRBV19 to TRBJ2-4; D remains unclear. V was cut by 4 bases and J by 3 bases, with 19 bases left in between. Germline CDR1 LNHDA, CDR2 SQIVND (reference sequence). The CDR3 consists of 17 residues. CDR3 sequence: CASSTPQCRLFKNIQYF. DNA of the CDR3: TGTGCCAGTAGTACCCCCCAGTGCAGGCTGTTCAAAAACATTCAGTACTTC.

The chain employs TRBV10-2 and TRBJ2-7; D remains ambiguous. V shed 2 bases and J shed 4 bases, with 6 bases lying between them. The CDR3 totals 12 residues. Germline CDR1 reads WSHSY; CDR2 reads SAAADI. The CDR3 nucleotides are TGCGCCAGCAGTGAGCAGTTGTACGAGCAGTACTTC. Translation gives CASSEQLYEQYF.

Written as DNA, the CDR3 is TGTGCCAGCAGTTTAATTAGGGGGAGCTACGAGCAGTACTTC. Translating it yields CASSLIRGSYEQYF. This chain connects TRBV27 to TRBJ2-7, with D possibly TRBD1 on 6 matching bases. The CDR3 is 14 amino acids. Germline assignment: CDR1 MNHEY and CDR2 SMNVEV (reference sequence). V was trimmed by 2 bases and J by 3 bases, leaving 11 bases between them.

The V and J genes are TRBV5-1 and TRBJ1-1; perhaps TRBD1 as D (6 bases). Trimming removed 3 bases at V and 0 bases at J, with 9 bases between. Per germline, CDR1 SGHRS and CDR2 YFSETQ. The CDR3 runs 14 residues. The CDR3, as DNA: TGCGCCAGCAGCTCCAGGGGCGTGAACACTGAAGCTTTCTTT. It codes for CASSSRGVNTEAFF.

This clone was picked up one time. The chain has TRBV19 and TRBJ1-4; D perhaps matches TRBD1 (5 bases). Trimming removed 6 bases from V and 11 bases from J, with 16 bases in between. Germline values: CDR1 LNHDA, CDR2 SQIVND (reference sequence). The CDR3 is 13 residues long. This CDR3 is CASSTTALGKLFF. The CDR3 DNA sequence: TGTGCCAGTAGCACGACAGCCCTGGGCAAACTGTTTTTT.

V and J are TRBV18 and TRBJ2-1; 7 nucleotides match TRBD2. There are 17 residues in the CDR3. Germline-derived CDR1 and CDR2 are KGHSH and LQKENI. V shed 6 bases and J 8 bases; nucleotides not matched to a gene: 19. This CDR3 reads CASSGISFGLDTDEQFF. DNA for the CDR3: TGTGCCAGCTCCGGTATATCATTCGGACTAGATACCGATGAGCAGTTCTTC.

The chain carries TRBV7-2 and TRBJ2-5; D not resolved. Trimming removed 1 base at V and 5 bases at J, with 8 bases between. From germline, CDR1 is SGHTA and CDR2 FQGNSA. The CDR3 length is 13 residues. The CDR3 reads CASSLDRRETQYF. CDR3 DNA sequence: TGTGCCAGCAGCTTAGACAGAAGGGAGACCCAGTACTTC.

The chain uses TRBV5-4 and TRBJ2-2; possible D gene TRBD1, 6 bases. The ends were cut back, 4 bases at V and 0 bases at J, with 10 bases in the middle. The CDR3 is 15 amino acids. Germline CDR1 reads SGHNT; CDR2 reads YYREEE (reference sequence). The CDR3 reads CASSRDTTNTGELFF. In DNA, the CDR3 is TGTGCCAGCAGCCGGGACACGACGAACACCGGGGAGCTGTTTTTT.

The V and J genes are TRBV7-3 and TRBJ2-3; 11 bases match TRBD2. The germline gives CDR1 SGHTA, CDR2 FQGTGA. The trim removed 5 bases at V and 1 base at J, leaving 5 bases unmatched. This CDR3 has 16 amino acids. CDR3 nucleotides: TGTGCCAGCAGCCTGACACTAGCGGGGGGCACAGATACGCAGTATTTT. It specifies CASSLTLAGGTDTQYF.

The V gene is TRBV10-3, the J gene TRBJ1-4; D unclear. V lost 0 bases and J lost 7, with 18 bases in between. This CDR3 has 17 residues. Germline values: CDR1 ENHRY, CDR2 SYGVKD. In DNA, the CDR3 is TGTGCCATCAGTGAGTCCCGCCCGAGACAATCTAGTGAAAAACTGTTTTTT. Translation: CAISESRPRQSSEKLFF.

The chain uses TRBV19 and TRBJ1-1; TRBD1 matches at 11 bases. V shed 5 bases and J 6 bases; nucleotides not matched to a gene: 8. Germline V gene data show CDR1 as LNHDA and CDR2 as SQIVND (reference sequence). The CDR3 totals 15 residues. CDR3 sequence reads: CASSALDRGLSEAFF. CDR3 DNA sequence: TGTGCCAGTAGTGCCCTGGACAGGGGGCTCTCTGAAGCTTTCTTT.